This TCR beta chain was obtained from a study of OX40 agonist ivuxolimab in advanced cancers. Describing the broader study: Ivuxolimab was a fully human IgG2 agonistic monoclonal antibody targeting the costimulatory receptor OX40 (CD134). Intravenous ivuxolimab was administered to patients every 2 weeks at six dose levels: 0.01, 0.1, 0.3, 1.5, 3 and 10 mg/kg. Of the roughly 50 dose-escalation patients, hepatocellular carcinoma was present in 19, melanoma in roughly 15, renal cell carcinoma in 9 and head and neck cancer in 9. In the dose-escalation cohort, 82.7% of patients were male, and the mean age was about 55 years, with a range of roughly 20 to 79. Patients were allowed to have had prior anti-PD-1, anti-PD-L1 or anti-CTLA-4 therapy, and approximately 40% of the dose-escalation patients had previously received checkpoint inhibitors. Partial responses were achieved by three dose-escalation patients, of whom one had hepatocellular carcinoma and two had cutaneous melanoma. The point of sequencing TCRbeta in the periphery was to test whether ivuxolimab changed TCR sequence diversity and drove clonal T-cell expansion. The paper reports the monotherapy dose-escalation portion (N of about 51 patients) of the phase I ivuxolimab trial.

Study-level results and caveats: In the 0.1-3.0 mg/kg groups, partial responders had among the lowest normalized peripheral clonal expansion, particularly in CD8+ T cells. At doses of 0.1 to 3.0 mg/kg, clonal expansion of both CD4+ and CD8+ T cells in blood was seen between baseline and week 6. Which antigens the clonally expanded peripheral T cells were specific for was not determined. Low levels of normalized T-cell clonal expansion were also seen in some patients who did not respond. On average, CD8+ T cells showed more expanded clones than CD4+ T cells after ivuxolimab.

To note about this clone: It has no known antigen specificity. The junction does not match germline at one end; this may be a read error.

Measured from the cysteine to the phenylalanine, the CDR3 is 13 residues long. Of all the DNA, just the CDR3 is kept, 39 bases in frame from base 1. CDR1 is given as ENHRY and CDR2 as SYGVKD, both from the germline V gene. Genomic DNA was isolated from the sorted cells so that the TCRbeta CDR3 region could be sequenced. TCRbeta CDR3 regions were sequenced using the immunoSEQ Assay. TCRdb retrieved this table from immuneACCESS and kept in-frame rearrangements only. Not all clones are present; in checked studies, unresolved V genes account for under half, and no reason is known for the remainder. The sample table shows about 20,000 clones, and about 86% are seen once. Together, the top ten hold around 29% of the sample. The trial excluded patients who had a history of autoimmune disease or were on systemic immunosuppression. Peripheral blood for TCR sequencing was drawn from every dose cohort at baseline, at cycle 4 day 1 and at cycle 7 day 1. Samples came from an open-label, multicenter, first-in-human phase I dose-escalation trial of ivuxolimab. Adults with locally advanced or metastatic melanoma, renal cell, hepatocellular, or head and neck squamous cell carcinoma were enrolled in the trial. Before TCR sequencing, CD4+ and CD8+ T cells were separately sorted from peripheral blood.

The chain was built from TRBV10-3 and TRBJ2-7; too little of a D gene remains to name it. The sequenced sample was CD4+ or CD8+ T cells sorted from blood, obtained in a trial of the OX40 agonist ivuxolimab. This sequence was found in an adult with an advanced solid tumor such as melanoma, head and neck, liver or kidney cancer. Here the CDR3 is given as CATSVSQFDEQYF. The bases are TGTGCCACCAGTGTGTCCCAGTTCGACGAGCAGTACTTC.